This T cell receptor (beta chain) was sequenced during a study of blood T cell repertoires in COVID-19. At the level of the study: Acute and convalescent COVID-19 specimens originated in the United States, Italy and Spain. PBMCs, B-cell-depleted T cells, or T cells were the source of the cDNA or gDNA that made up the material.

The germline V and J ends were trimmed by 5 bases and 5 bases, with 18 bases remaining between them. CDR1 MDHEN and CDR2 SYDVKM come from the germline V gene. This CDR3 contains 15 residues. Per the original methods: Nucleated cell number was recorded as an estimate derived from reference gene primer amplification. Clones were read by immunoSEQ multiplex PCR, and TCRdb kept only the in-frame ones, dropping some. Clone size and V and J calls were adopted from that table, with D and trimming inferred from the DNA. The data contain under 140,000 clones, about 88% of them singletons. The sequenced sample was peripheral blood. The rearrangement links TRBV28 to TRBJ1-1; possible D gene TRBD1, 5 bases. This sequence was found in a woman aged 45-60 years with acute or convalescent COVID-19. CDR3 in amino acids: CASSKMDKPTTEAFF. Here the CDR3 DNA reads TGTGCCAGCAGTAAAATGGACAAGCCCACGACTGAAGCTTTCTTT. Full variable domain (remainder filled in from reference TRBV28 and TRBJ1-1): DVKVTQSSRYLVKRTGEKVFLECVQDMDHENMFWYRQDPGLGLRLIYFSYDVKMKEKGDIPEGYSVSREKKERFSLILESASTNQTSMYLCASSKMDKPTTEAFFGQGTRLTVV.